A selection of T cell receptor beta chains follows, all from one sample in a study of OX40 agonist ivuxolimab in advanced cancers. The protocol was immunoSEQ multiplex PCR, while the TCRdb copy is restricted to in-frame clones and leaves out a portion. The data hold around 72,000 clones, with approximately 78% observed a single time. Sequencing was performed on CD4+ or CD8+ T cells sorted from blood, taken in a trial of the OX40 agonist ivuxolimab. The receptors stem from an adult with an advanced solid tumor such as melanoma, head and neck, liver or kidney cancer. CDR3s include the opening cysteine and the closing phenylalanine or tryptophan. D genes are given only for firm matches. Expanded clones are given a class, and other clones once, few, many or no size at all.

size,length,J,V,D,DNA,CDR3
NA,14,TRBJ1-2,TRBV6-5,NA,TGTGCCAGCAGTTACCGCAGAGGGGTAGGCGGCTACACCTTC,CASSYRRGVGGYTF
NA,15,TRBJ2-2,TRBV11-3,NA,TGTGCCAGCAGCTTAGTAGCCAGCGGCACCGGGGAGCTGTTTTTT,CASSLVASGTGELFF
NA,14,TRBJ2-5,TRBV18,TRBD1,TGTGCCAGCTCACCTGGGACAGGGGGAGAGACCCAGTACTTC,CASSPGTGGETQYF
once,11,TRBJ2-1,TRBV7-9,NA,TGTGCCAGCAGCTCCCGCGGCGGGACGGTCTTC,CASSSRGGTVF
NA,13,TRBJ1-3,TRBV7-9,NA,TGTGCCAGCATCTTTCTGGGCGGAAACACCATATATTTT,CASIFLGGNTIYF
NA,13,TRBJ1-2,TRBV15,NA,TGTGCCACCAGCAGAGCAGGGGTAGGTGGCTACACCTTC,CATSRAGVGGYTF
NA,14,TRBJ2-3,TRBV5-1,NA,TGCGCCAGCAGCTCCCTCACAGAGGCAGATACGCAGTATTTT,CASSSLTEADTQYF
NA,12,TRBJ1-4,TRBV18,NA,TGTGCCAGCTCAACAACTGGCGAAAAACTGTTTTTT,CASSTTGEKLFF
NA,15,TRBJ2-2,TRBV29-1,TRBD2,TGCAGCGTTGTGGGCCGGGGAGGGAGTACCGGGGAGCTGTTTTTT,CSVVGRGGSTGELFF
NA,12,TRBJ1-3,TRBV6-5,NA,TGTGCCAGTAGAAATGCTGGAAACACCATATATTTT,CASRNAGNTIYF
NA,14,TRBJ2-7,TRBV6-5,NA,TGTGCCAGCAGTTACTCGCCGGGAGAATACGAGCAGTACTTC,CASSYSPGEYEQYF
NA,15,TRBJ2-3,TRBV30,TRBD2,TGTGCCTGGAGATACGCTAGCGGGAGGGGTGGTACGCAGTATTTT,CAWRYASGRGGTQYF
NA,18,TRBJ1-4,TRBV4-1,TRBD1,TGCGCCAGCAGCCATTTCCAGGGACAGGGAGGTCTAGCGGAAAAACTGTTTTTT,CASSHFQGQGGLAEKLFF
NA,16,TRBJ2-1,TRBV13,TRBD1,TGTGCCAGCAGCTACTATACCGGGACAGGTCTTAATGAGCAGTTCTTC,CASSYYTGTGLNEQFF
NA,13,TRBJ1-5,TRBV11-2,NA,TGTGCCAGCAGCTACCGGACGGATCAGCCCCAGCATTTT,CASSYRTDQPQHF
NA,16,TRBJ2-5,TRBV11-2,TRBD2,TGTGCCAGCAGCTTAGAGTTAGCGGGGTCCCGGGAGACCCAGTACTTC,CASSLELAGSRETQYF
NA,13,TRBJ2-1,TRBV2,NA,TGTGCCAGCAGCCTAGCGAAGCTCTTAAGGCAGTTCTTC,CASSLAKLLRQFF
NA,13,TRBJ2-3,TRBV7-3,NA,TGTGCCAGCAGCTTCGGGCACACAGATACGCAGTATTTT,CASSFGHTDTQYF
NA,14,TRBJ2-1,TRBV5-1,TRBD1,TGCGCCAGCAGCTGGCCGACAGGGAGCAATGAGCAGTTCTTC,CASSWPTGSNEQFF
NA,15,TRBJ1-5,TRBV15,NA,TGTGCCACCAGCAGAAGGCCAGGCCAGAATCAGCCCCAGCATTTT,CATSRRPGQNQPQHF
NA,14,TRBJ1-2,TRBV5-1,TRBD1,TGCGCCAGCAGCAGGACACAGGGGAACTATGGCTACACCTTC,CASSRTQGNYGYTF
NA,15,TRBJ2-2,TRBV7-6,NA,TGTGCCAGCAGCTTAGCGGGGCTTAACACCGGGGAGCTGTTTTTT,CASSLAGLNTGELFF
NA,15,TRBJ2-2,TRBV6-1,NA,TGTGCCGGCAGGGTGGGACCAGAGGGGACCGGGGAGCTGTTTTTT,CAGRVGPEGTGELFF
NA,14,TRBJ2-7,TRBV7-9,TRBD1,TGTGCCAGCAGCTTAGCGGACAGGGGCTACGAGCAGTACTTC,CASSLADRGYEQYF
NA,15,TRBJ1-3,TRBV6-1,NA,TGTGCCAGCAGGGATGGGCGACTAGGAGGAAACACCATATATTTT,CASRDGRLGGNTIYF
NA,17,TRBJ2-6,TRBV5-6,TRBD1,TGTGCCAGCAGCTATGAGACAGGGCACTCTGGGGCCAACGTCCTGACTTTC,CASSYETGHSGANVLTF
NA,12,TRBJ1-2,TRBV6-1,TRBD1,TGTGCCAGCAGTCGACAGGGGCAGGGCTACACCTTC,CASSRQGQGYTF
NA,13,TRBJ1-5,TRBV7-2,NA,TGTGCCAGCAGCCCCGACAGGAATCAGCCCCAGCATTTT,CASSPDRNQPQHF